The 9 T cell receptor beta chains listed next were all sequenced from one sample in a study of glioma-infiltrating T cells after dendritic cell vaccination. This table comes from immunoSEQ multiplex PCR, and its TCRdb copy is limited to in-frame clones, with some not included. The table has 60,000 to 70,000 clones, around four fifths seen once; the top ten hold more than 8%. Sequences were derived from blood, sampled before dendritic cell vaccination. These receptors came from a human donor with glioblastoma.

The rearrangement links TRBV2 to TRBJ1-2; 10 bases fit TRBD1. The V and J ends lost 5 bases and 8 bases, in that order; junction bases with no gene match: 14. Germline V gene data show CDR1 as SNHLY and CDR2 as FYNNEI. The CDR3 sequence is 16 residues long. CDR3 sequence: CASSQDRGIYLWGYTF. CDR3 DNA sequence: TGTGCCAGCAGTCAGGACAGGGGGATATACCTTTGGGGCTACACCTTC.

The V gene is TRBV7-9, the J gene TRBJ1-2, with a possible D match to TRBD1 (5 bases). Germline V gene lookup returns CDR1 SEHNR and CDR2 FQNEAQ (reference sequence). This CDR3 spans 14 amino acids. Trimming took off 1 base at V and 2 bases at J, with 8 bases between the two ends. For the CDR3, the DNA is TGTGCCAGCAGCTTAGAGGGGAGGAACTATGGCTACACCTTC. This translates into CASSLEGRNYGYTF.

V gene TRBV15 combines with J gene TRBJ1-5, with D possibly matching TRBD1 (5 bases). Germline values: CDR1 LNHNV, CDR2 YYDKDF (reference sequence). The length of the CDR3 is 13 residues. Trimming took 6 bases from V and 5 from J, leaving 11 bases between them. CDR3 loop: CATRGHLDQPQHF. DNA of the CDR3: TGTGCCACCAGAGGACACCTCGATCAGCCCCAGCATTTT.

V is TRBV11-2 and J is TRBJ1-2, with TRBD1 matching over 9 bases. After removal of 4 bases from V and 4 bases from J, the junction contained 7 bases not matched to a gene. There are 15 residues in the CDR3. CDR1 and CDR2 from the germline V gene are SGHAT and FQNNGV. The CDR3 sequence: CASSYGTGSIYGYTF. The CDR3 region has the DNA TGTGCCAGCAGCTACGGGACAGGGTCTATCTATGGCTACACCTTC.

This sequence joins TRBV19 and TRBJ2-3; 7 bases fit TRBD1. After removal of 8 bases from V and 2 bases from J, the junction contained 10 bases not matched to a gene. The CDR3 totals 15 residues. Germline loops: CDR1 LNHDA, CDR2 SQIVND (reference sequence). CDR3 DNA: TGTGCCAGTCACCCGGGACAGCGGACCACAGATACGCAGTATTTT. Amino acids: CASHPGQRTTDTQYF. Full variable domain (rest looked up from reference TRBV19 and TRBJ2-3): DGGITQSPKYLFRKEGQNVTLSCEQNLNHDAMYWYRQDPGQGLRLIYYSQIVNDFQKGDIAEGYSVSREKKESFPLTVTSAQKNPTAFYLCASHPGQRTTDTQYFGPGTRLTVL.

This chain connects TRBV27 to TRBJ2-7, with D uncertain. The CDR3 is 14 amino acids. V shed 0 bases and J shed 6 bases, with 12 bases lying between them. CDR1 is MNHEY and CDR2 is SMNVEV in the germline V gene (reference sequence). CDR3 protein: CASSLSTVGSEQYF. The CDR3 DNA sequence: TGTGCCAGCAGTTTATCCACAGTTGGATCCGAGCAGTACTTC.

This clone was seen a few times. V usage is TRBV7-2 and J usage is TRBJ2-4, with 7 bases lining up with TRBD1. CDR3 length: 12 residues. The trim removed 5 bases at V and 7 bases at J, leaving 2 bases unmatched. Germline CDR1 and CDR2: SGHTA and FQGNSA. DNA of the CDR3: TGTGCCAGCAGCGAGACAGGGAACATTCAGTACTTC. This gives the protein CASSETGNIQYF.

The rearrangement joins TRBV28 to TRBJ1-2; weak D call: TRBD1 (6 bases). Germline loops: CDR1 MDHEN, CDR2 SYDVKM. The CDR3 has 15 residues. The V end was cut by 2 bases, the J end by 4 bases, with 14 bases between. The CDR3 sequence is CASSLSGGGVYGYTF. CDR3 in DNA: TGTGCCAGCAGTTTAAGCGGAGGGGGGGTCTATGGCTACACCTTC.

The V and J genes are TRBV5-5 and TRBJ1-2; D is uncertain. CDR1 is SGHKS and CDR2 is YYEKEE in the germline V gene (reference sequence). V was clipped by 4 bases and J by 8 bases, with 18 bases between them. The CDR3 spans 14 residues. CDR3 sequence reads: CASSPEVNLRGYTF. The CDR3 DNA sequence: TGTGCCAGCAGCCCGGAGGTCAACCTGAGGGGCTACACCTTC.